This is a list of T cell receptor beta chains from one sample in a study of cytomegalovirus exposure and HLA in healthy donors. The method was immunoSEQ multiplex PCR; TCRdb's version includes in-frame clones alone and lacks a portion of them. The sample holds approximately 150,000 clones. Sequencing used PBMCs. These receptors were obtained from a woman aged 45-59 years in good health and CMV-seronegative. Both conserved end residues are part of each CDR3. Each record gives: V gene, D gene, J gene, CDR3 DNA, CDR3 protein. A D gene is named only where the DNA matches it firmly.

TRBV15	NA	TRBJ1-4	TGTGCCACCAGCAGAGCATTGGAGATTATTGAAAAACTGTTTTTT	CATSRALEIIEKLFF
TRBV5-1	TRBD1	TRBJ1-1	TGCGCCAGCAGCTCAGACAGGGGCAACACTGAAGCTTTCTTT	CASSSDRGNTEAFF
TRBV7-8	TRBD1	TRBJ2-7	TGTGCCAGCAGCTTAGGGGGGACAGCCCAGGGGGAGCAGTACTTC	CASSLGGTAQGEQYF
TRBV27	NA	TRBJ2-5	TGTGCCAGCGGCTTGATCCAAGAGACCCAGTACTTC	CASGLIQETQYF
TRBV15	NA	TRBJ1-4	TGTGCCACCAGCAAGCGGCGTGGGGAAAAACTGTTTTTT	CATSKRRGEKLFF
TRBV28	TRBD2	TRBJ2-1	TGTGCCAGCAGTTTTCCCTTTTTGGGACTAGCGGGGCGAGGTACCTACAATGAGCAGTTCTTC	CASSFPFLGLAGRGTYNEQFF
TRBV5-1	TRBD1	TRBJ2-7	TGCGCCAGCAGCGGTTCGACAGGGGGCTACGAGCAGTACTTC	CASSGSTGGYEQYF
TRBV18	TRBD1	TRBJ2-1	TGTGCCAGCTCACCACCTACTGGACAGGGGTCTGAGCAGTTCTTC	CASSPPTGQGSEQFF
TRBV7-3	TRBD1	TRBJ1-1	TGTGCCAGCAGCATCGACAGGGGCACTGAAGCTTTCTTT	CASSIDRGTEAFF
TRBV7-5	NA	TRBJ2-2	TGTGCCAGGGTAACAGGGGAATCGACGAACACCGGGGAGCTGTTTTTT	CARVTGESTNTGELFF
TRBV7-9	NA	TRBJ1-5	TGTGCCAGCAGCTTTGCGGGTAGCAATCAGCCCCAGCATTTT	CASSFAGSNQPQHF
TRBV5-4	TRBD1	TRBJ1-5	TGTGCCAGCAGCGTGTGGACAGGCGATAGCAATCAGCCCCAGCATTTT	CASSVWTGDSNQPQHF
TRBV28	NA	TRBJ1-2	TGTGCCAGCAGTCTCGTCGGAGCGCCTTATGGCTACACCTTC	CASSLVGAPYGYTF
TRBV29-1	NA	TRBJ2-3	TGCAGCGTTGTTGAGGGAACAGATACGCAGTATTTT	CSVVEGTDTQYF
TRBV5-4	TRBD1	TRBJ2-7	TGTGCCAGCAGCTTCGGGACAGGGGGCGGGAACGAGCAGTACTTC	CASSFGTGGGNEQYF
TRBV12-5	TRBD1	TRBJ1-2	TGTGCTAGTGGTTTGGCGTATGGAGGCACAGGGGAGTCGAGAAGCTATGGCTACACCTTC	CASGLAYGGTGESRSYGYTF
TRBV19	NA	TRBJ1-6	TGTGCCAGTAGTATACAGGGCTATTCACCCCTCCACTTT	CASSIQGYSPLHF
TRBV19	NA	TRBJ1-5	TGTGCCAGTTCGGACAGAGAGAATCAGCCCCAGCATTTT	CASSDRENQPQHF
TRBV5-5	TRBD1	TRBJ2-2	TGTGCCAGCAGCTGGACAGGGGCGAAGGGCACCGGGGAGCTGTTTTTT	CASSWTGAKGTGELFF
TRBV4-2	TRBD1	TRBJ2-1	TGTGCCAGCAGCCCAACACAGGGGGCCGTCAACAATGAGCAGTTCTTC	CASSPTQGAVNNEQFF
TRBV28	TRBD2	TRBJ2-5	TGTGCCAGCAGTCTCAGCGGGAGTCAAGAGACCCAGTACTTC	CASSLSGSQETQYF
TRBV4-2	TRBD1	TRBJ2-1	TGTGCCAGCAGCCATGAGGGACAGCCCAATGAGCAGTTCTTC	CASSHEGQPNEQFF
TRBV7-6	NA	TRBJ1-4	TGTGCCAGCAGCTTAGCGCTTGCGACTAATGAAAAACTGTTTTTT	CASSLALATNEKLFF
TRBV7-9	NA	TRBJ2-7	TGTGCCAGCAGCTTGGGAGTTACCGAGCAGTACTTC	CASSLGVTEQYF
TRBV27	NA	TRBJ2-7	TGTGCCAGCAGTCAACTTCAGGCGGGGGCGGATGAGCAGTACTTC	CASSQLQAGADEQYF
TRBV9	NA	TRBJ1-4	TGTGCCAGCAGCGTACGCAGGGATGAAAAACTGTTTTTT	CASSVRRDEKLFF
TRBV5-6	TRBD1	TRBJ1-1	TGTGCCAGCAGCATAGGACAGGGGGCCACTGAAGCTTTCTTT	CASSIGQGATEAFF
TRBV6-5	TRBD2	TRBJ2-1	TGTGCCAGCAGTTACTCACCTAGCGGGAGCAATGAGCAGTTCTTC	CASSYSPSGSNEQFF
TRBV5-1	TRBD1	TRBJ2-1	TGCGCCAGCAGCCAAGGACAGGGGAACAATGAGCAGTTCTTC	CASSQGQGNNEQFF
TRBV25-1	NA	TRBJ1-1	TGTGCCAGCAGTGAATTCGAAGGGGCGGCTGAAGCTTTCTTT	CASSEFEGAAEAFF
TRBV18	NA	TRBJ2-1	TGTGCCAGCTCACAATACTTAGCGGATGAGCAGTTCTTC	CASSQYLADEQFF
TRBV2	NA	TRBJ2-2	TGTGCCAGCAGTGAAGTCCGGGGCGGGGAGCTGTTTTTT	CASSEVRGGELFF
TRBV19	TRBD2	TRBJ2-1	TGTGCCAGTAGCGAGACGGGACTAGCGGGTGATGAGCAGTTCTTC	CASSETGLAGDEQFF
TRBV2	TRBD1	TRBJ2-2	TGTGCCAGCAGTCGTACTAGTGGAAACAGGGGCACCGGGGAGCTGTTTTTT	CASSRTSGNRGTGELFF
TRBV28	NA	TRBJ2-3	TGTGCCAGCAGTTACTCAACAGGGAAACCCACAGATACGCAGTATTTT	CASSYSTGKPTDTQYF
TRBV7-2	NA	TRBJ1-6	TGTGCCAGCAGCTTAGCTCCGGGATCACCCCTCCACTTT	CASSLAPGSPLHF
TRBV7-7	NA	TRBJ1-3	TGTGCCAGCAGCGTGGGCCTATCCTCTGGAAACACCATATATTTT	CASSVGLSSGNTIYF
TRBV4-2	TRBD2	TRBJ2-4	TGTGCCAGCAGCCAAGATGCTCCGGGGGGGACGGACATTCAGTACTTC	CASSQDAPGGTDIQYF
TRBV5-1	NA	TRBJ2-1	TGCGCCAGCAGCGGTTCGGGGAATGAGCAGTTCTTC	CASSGSGNEQFF
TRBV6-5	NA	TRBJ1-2	TGTGCCTGTGGACAGAACTATGGCTACACCTTC	CACGQNYGYTF
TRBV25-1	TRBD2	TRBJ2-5	TGTGCCAGCACCACTAGCGACCAAGAGACCCAGTACTTC	CASTTSDQETQYF
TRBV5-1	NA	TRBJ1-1	TGCGCCAGCAACGAACAGGGGAACACTGAAGCTTTCTTT	CASNEQGNTEAFF
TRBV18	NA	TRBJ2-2	TGTGCCAGCGCGGGACAGCGCGAAACCGGGGAGCTGTTTTTT	CASAGQRETGELFF
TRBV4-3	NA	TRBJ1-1	TGCGCCAGCGGGGTCTTCGTGACAGACTTTGTGAACACTGAAGCTTTCTTT	CASGVFVTDFVNTEAFF
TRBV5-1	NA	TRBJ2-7	TGCGCCAGCAGAGCTGGGGGGTCCTACGAGCAGTACTTC	CASRAGGSYEQYF
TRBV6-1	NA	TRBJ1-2	TGTGCCAGCAGTGAATTCATGGAGGGGTGGGGCTATGGCTACACCTTC	CASSEFMEGWGYGYTF
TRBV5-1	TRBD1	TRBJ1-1	TGCGCCAGTTGGACAGGGGGCGCGAGCACTGAAGCTTTCTTT	CASWTGGASTEAFF
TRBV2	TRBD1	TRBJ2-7	TGTGCCAGCAGGGGGGAAACAGGGGGCTACGAGCAGTACTTC	CASRGETGGYEQYF
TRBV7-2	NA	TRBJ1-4	TGTGCCAGCAGCTTCGGGTCGACTAATGAAAAACTGTTTTTT	CASSFGSTNEKLFF
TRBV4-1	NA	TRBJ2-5	TGCGCCAGCAGCCAGTCTAACCAGGGGTCCCAGTACTTC	CASSQSNQGSQYF
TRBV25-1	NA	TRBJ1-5	TGTGCCAGCAGTCTGGGGGGGGTTAATCAGCCCCAGCATTTT	CASSLGGVNQPQHF
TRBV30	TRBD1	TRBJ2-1	TGTGCCTGGAGTGCGGACAGGGTTGGTCGCAATGAGCAGTTCTTC	CAWSADRVGRNEQFF
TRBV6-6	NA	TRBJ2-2	TGTGCCAGCAGTTACTCGAACCAGATTTACACCGGGGAGCTGTTTTTT	CASSYSNQIYTGELFF